This T cell receptor (beta chain) was recovered during a study of CD8+ T cells in alopecia areata. Study as a whole: The drug, oral tofacitinib, was given to treated patients at 5 to 10 mg twice daily.

Concerning this clone itself: Antigen unknown.

RNA, once extracted, was reverse transcribed into cDNA for use as the sequencing template. Generated by immunoSEQ multiplex PCR, the TCRdb table keeps only in-frame clones and is missing some. Among about 150,000 clones listed, approximately 87% were seen once. After removal of 8 bases from V and 0 bases from J, the junction contained 10 bases not matched to a gene. The CDR3 covers 16 residues. Per the germline V gene, CDR1 is SGHDN and CDR2 is FVKESK. Sampling of alopecia areata patients yielded lesional scalp punch biopsies as well as peripheral blood. General observations from the study: Sequence data from scalp samples additionally include resident alphabeta T cells of normal skin.

The material was CD8+ T cells sorted from blood, obtained at week 0. J is TRBJ2-7 and V is TRBV14, with 10 nucleotides matching TRBD2. The clonotype was recovered from a human donor with alopecia areata. CDR3 coding DNA: TGTGCCAGCCGGAGCGGGAGGGCCCCGGACTCCTACGAGCAGTACTTC. It is translated as CASRSGRAPDSYEQYF. Complete variable domain (other parts from reference TRBV14 and TRBJ2-7): EAGVTQFPSHSVIEKGQTVTLRCDPISGHDNLYWYRRVMGKEIKFLLHFVKESKQDESGMPNNRFLAERTGGTYSTLKVQPAELEDSGVYFCASRSGRAPDSYEQYFGPGTRLTVT.